The 7 T cell receptor beta chains in this list originate from one sample, sequenced in a study of T-cell reconstitution after alpha-beta-depleted transplantation in children. Preparation of the TCRbeta library involved a method that used unique molecular identifiers. TCRdb fed the PCR reads into MiXCR, producing one record per CDR3 protein. The sample records 200,000 to 250,000 distinct CDR3 sequences, approximately 11% being singletons. This sample comprised PBMCs, obtained before TCRalphabeta/CD19-depleted stem cell transplant. The receptors come from a child less than two years old with acute myeloid leukemia, due to receive a stem cell transplant.

About this clonotype: Just one base apart from a much larger clone, this may be a read error. This sequence joins TRBV20-1 and TRBJ2-1; D gene uncertain. Germline V gives CDR1 DFQATT, CDR2 SNEGSKA (reference sequence). The CDR3 length is 11 residues. The CDR3 protein is CSALLGNDQFF. CDR3 bases: TGCAGTGCTCTCCTCGGCAATGATCAGTTCTTC.

This clonotype was picked up many times. This chain uses TRBV18 with TRBJ1-4, with a tentative D call TRBD1 (5 bases). Germline assignment: CDR1 KGHSH and CDR2 LQKENI. There are 15 residues in the CDR3. The germline V and J ends were trimmed by 2 bases and 8 bases, with 15 bases remaining between them. The CDR3 protein is CASSPTQGAGEKLFF. The CDR3 DNA reads as TGTGCCAGCTCACCAACTCAAGGGGCAGGGGAAAAACTGTTTTTT. The full variable domain, completed using reference TRBV18 and TRBJ1-4, is NAGVMQNPRHLVRRRGQEARLRCSPMKGHSHVYWYRQLPEEGLKFMVYLQKENIIDESGMPKERFSAEFPKEGPSILRIQQVVRGDSAAYFCASSPTQGAGEKLFFGSGTQLSVL.

The chain links TRBV12-2 to TRBJ2-3; no DNA check was done on the table's D call, TRBD2. TRBV12-2 is described as a pseudogene. This CDR3 has 16 amino acids. The CDR3, as DNA: TGTGCAAGTCCCTTAGGACTAGCGGGAGGGCTTGATACGCAGTATTTT. This gives the protein CASPLGLAGGLDTQYF.

In this sample, this clonotype turned up many times. This sequence joins TRBV2 and TRBJ2-7; D may match TRBD1 or TRBD2 (6 bases each). Trimming left V 2 bases short and J 3 bases short, with 17 bases between. The CDR3 contains 16 residues. Germline V gives CDR1 SNHLY, CDR2 FYNNEI. CDR3 bases: TGTGCCAGCAGTGAAAGGATTGCGGGACACGACTACGAGCAGTACTTC. Amino acids: CASSERIAGHDYEQYF.

This chain links TRBV30 with TRBJ2-1; D is undetermined. Trimming stripped 5 bases from V and 0 bases from J, with 14 bases between. This CDR3 is 15 amino acids long. Germline CDR1 is GTSNPN and CDR2 is SVGIG (reference sequence). The CDR3 loop reads CAWRTGGSSYNEQFF. The CDR3 DNA reads as TGTGCCTGGCGAACCGGCGGAAGCTCCTACAATGAGCAGTTCTTC.

This clonotype has ten or more counts. The chain couples TRBV12-3 or TRBV12-4 to TRBJ2-1, with D maybe TRBD2 (6 bases). Trimming stripped 6 bases from V and 4 bases from J, with 16 bases between. This CDR3 is 15 amino acids long. CDR3 coding DNA: TGTGCCAGCAGGGCGGAGGGCGGGGTATACAATGAGCAGTTCTTC. Protein sequence: CASRAEGGVYNEQFF.

This clonotype has at least ten counts. This chain links TRBV10-3 with TRBJ2-5; TRBD2 aligns across 7 bases. Germline lookup yields CDR1 ENHRY and CDR2 SYGVKD. This CDR3 spans 14 amino acids. V lost 6 bases to trimming and J lost 3 bases; unmatched junction nucleotides: 7. CDR3 loop: CAISSTAGEETQYF. Here the CDR3 DNA reads TGTGCCATCAGCTCCACGGCGGGAGAAGAGACCCAGTACTTC.